The 27 T cell receptor beta chains reported below all come from one sample, sequenced in a study of persistence of HIV-infected CD4 T cells. The libraries were made with immunoSEQ version 4 in survey mode. Method: immunoSEQ multiplex PCR; TCRdb's copy keeps in-frame clones and lacks some. The repertoire holds 45,000 or so clones, with around 89% as singletons. Nonspecific anti-CD3/anti-CD28 bead stimulation represents the broad CD4+ T cell repertoire. Responding CD4+ T cells were sorted by upregulation of both CD40 ligand and CD69. The antigens of these receptors remain unknown. The sequencing here drew on CD4+ T cells sorted from PBMCs after roughly 18-hour stimulation, taken from a patient who received antiretroviral therapy. All receptors derive from an adult woman with HIV who was CMV-seropositive.

The rearrangement joins TRBV5-1 to TRBJ1-2; 7 bases line up with TRBD1. The V segment lost 0 bases and the J segment 8 bases; nucleotides outside the gene matches: 16. Germline V gives CDR1 SGHRS, CDR2 YFSETQ. The CDR3 sequence is 17 residues long. The CDR3 region is CASSLGVGFEGARGYTF. As DNA, the CDR3 is TGCGCCAGCAGCTTGGGAGTCGGGTTTGAGGGGGCTAGAGGCTACACCTTC.

The count of this clone is one. The chain uses TRBV29-1 and TRBJ2-3, with D possibly being TRBD1 (5 bases). Trimming left V 5 bases short and J 1 base short, with 10 bases between. Germline loops: CDR1 SQVTM, CDR2 ANQGSEA. This CDR3 is 13 amino acids long. CDR3 loop: CSVSQGGTDTQYF. CDR3 nucleotides: TGCAGCGTTTCTCAGGGTGGCACAGATACGCAGTATTTT.

V is TRBV18 and J is TRBJ1-2; the D is unclear. Trimming removed 2 bases from V and 0 bases from J, with 13 bases in between. The CDR3 spans 16 residues. Germline values: CDR1 KGHSH, CDR2 LQKENI. The CDR3 reads CASSPLDVSANYGYTF. CDR3 coding DNA: TGTGCCAGCTCACCATTGGATGTTTCAGCTAACTATGGCTACACCTTC.

The rearrangement uses TRBV10-1 and TRBJ2-5; a weak D match, TRBD2 (6 bases). Deletions cut 4 bases from V and 10 bases from J, with 16 bases between. The V gene's germline CDR1 is WNHNN and CDR2 SYGVQD (reference sequence). This CDR3 is 13 amino acids long. The CDR3 nucleotides are TGCGCCAGCAGTGGACGTTGGGGGGTGGACCAGTACTTC. Its translation is CASSGRWGVDQYF.

The chain links TRBV19 to TRBJ1-1; the D gene is possibly TRBD1 (5 bases). Trimming shortened V by 6 bases and J by 2 bases, and 13 bases separated the two germline ends. This CDR3 region has 14 residues. Germline values: CDR1 LNHDA, CDR2 SQIVND (reference sequence). CDR3 in DNA: TGTGCCAGTAGGGTGACAGACATAAACACTGAAGCTTTCTTT. This gives the protein CASRVTDINTEAFF.

The chain links TRBV6-6 to TRBJ2-1; 8 nucleotides align to TRBD2. Per the germline V gene, CDR1 is MNHNY and CDR2 is SVGAGI (reference sequence). The CDR3 spans 18 residues. J gave up 5 bases and V 5 bases, and 17 bases lay outside the gene matches. CDR3 region: CASSPQAPTSGGNNEQFF. The CDR3 DNA sequence: TGTGCCAGCAGTCCTCAAGCCCCTACCAGCGGGGGAAACAATGAGCAGTTCTTC.

This clone was observed a handful of times. The chain couples TRBV19 to TRBJ1-1; D is perhaps TRBD1 (5 bases). This CDR3 contains 12 residues. The germline V gene encodes CDR1 LNHDA and CDR2 SQIVND (reference sequence). V lost 6 bases to trimming and J lost 3 bases, with 8 bases between them. Here the CDR3 reads CASSTGYTEAFF. As DNA, the CDR3 is TGTGCCAGTAGCACAGGATACACTGAAGCTTTCTTT.

The chain is built from TRBV12-3 or TRBV12-4 and TRBJ1-2, with 7 bases aligning to TRBD1. The V gene end was trimmed by 3 bases and the J gene end by 5 bases; junction bases not matched to a gene: 3. The CDR3 contains 13 residues. CDR3 coding DNA: TGTGCCAGCAGTTTCGGCAGGGGGTATGGCTACACCTTC. It specifies CASSFGRGYGYTF.

V and J are TRBV5-1 and TRBJ1-2; 8 bases agree with TRBD1. The CDR3 spans 16 residues. CDR1 and CDR2 (germline): SGHRS, YFSETQ. With V trimmed by 2 bases and J by 0 bases, 6 bases remained unmatched. In nucleotides, the CDR3 is TGCGCCAGCAGCTTAGGACAGGGAGCGACTAACTATGGCTACACCTTC. Amino acids: CASSLGQGATNYGYTF.

This clone was seen more than once but under ten times. The chain joins TRBV5-1 to TRBJ1-1, with D tentatively TRBD1 (6 bases). The germline CDR1 and CDR2 sequences are SGHRS and YFSETQ. Trimming left V 2 bases short and J 4 bases short, with 15 bases between. The CDR3 has 15 residues. This chain's CDR3 is CASSFDRSDLTEAFF. The CDR3 DNA is TGCGCCAGCAGCTTCGACAGGTCAGACCTCACTGAAGCTTTCTTT.

This chain joins TRBV19 and TRBJ2-3, with D unclear. The germline V gene encodes CDR1 LNHDA and CDR2 SQIVND (reference sequence). V lost 1 base, J lost 5 bases, and 4 bases lay in between. The CDR3 runs 12 residues. CDR3 region: CASSIVRDTQYF. The CDR3 nucleotides are TGTGCCAGTAGTATAGTTAGAGATACGCAGTATTTT. Variable domain in full (rest from reference TRBV19 and TRBJ2-3): DGGITQSPKYLFRKEGQNVTLSCEQNLNHDAMYWYRQDPGQGLRLIYYSQIVNDFQKGDIAEGYSVSREKKESFPLTVTSAQKNPTAFYLCASSIVRDTQYFGPGTRLTVL.

The rearrangement joins TRBV7-2 to TRBJ1-1; a weak D match, TRBD1 (5 bases). This CDR3 comprises 14 residues. Germline V gives CDR1 SGHTA, CDR2 FQGNSA. Trimming removed 2 bases from V and 6 bases from J, with 13 bases in between. CDR3 sequence (DNA): TGTGCCAGCAGCTTAAAGCGTTGGGGCTCTGAAGCTTTCTTT. Translating gives CASSLKRWGSEAFF. Full variable domain (remainder filled in from reference TRBV7-2 and TRBJ1-1): GAGVSQSPSNKVTEKGKDVELRCDPISGHTALYWYRQSLGQGLEFLIYFQGNSAPDKSGLPSDRFSAERTGGSVSTLTIQRTQQEDSAVYLCASSLKRWGSEAFFGQGTRLTVV.

The DNA of the CDR3 is TGCGCCAGCAGGGGGCCCTACCCCCTTTCTGAAGCTTTCTTT. Translating gives CASRGPYPLSEAFF. This rearrangement joins TRBV5-1 to TRBJ1-1; perhaps TRBD1 as D (5 bases). Between the trimmed V and J ends, which lost 5 bases and 6 bases, there was a span of 17 bases. Germline assignment: CDR1 SGHRS and CDR2 YFSETQ. The CDR3 totals 14 residues.

The J gene is TRBJ2-2, the V gene TRBV19; possibly TRBD1 for D (6 bases). V was shortened by 5 bases and J by 5 bases, with 15 bases between the two germline ends. This CDR3 has 15 residues. CDR1 is LNHDA, CDR2 SQIVND, per germline (reference sequence). The CDR3 here is CASSPGRGRTGELFF. CDR3 nucleotides: TGTGCCAGTAGTCCCGGCAGGGGACGTACCGGGGAGCTGTTTTTT.

J is TRBJ2-5 and V is TRBV7-9; 12 bases match TRBD2. CDR3 size: 16 residues. V shed 4 bases, J shed 5 bases, and the junction held 8 bases outside the gene matches. Germline assignment: CDR1 SEHNR and CDR2 FQNEAQ (reference sequence). CDR3 loop: CASSSASGGARETQYF. Written as DNA, the CDR3 is TGTGCCAGCAGCTCGGCTAGCGGGGGGGCCCGGGAGACCCAGTACTTC.

V gene TRBV2 combines with J gene TRBJ2-3, with D uncertain. Between the trimmed V and J ends, which lost 5 bases and 4 bases, there was a span of 10 bases. The CDR3 consists of 13 residues. Germline loops: CDR1 SNHLY, CDR2 FYNNEI. The CDR3 bases are TGTGCCAGCAGTATCTCCCTGGCAGATACGCAGTATTTT. Its translation is CASSISLADTQYF.

The J gene is TRBJ1-1, the V gene TRBV3-1 (or the pseudogene TRBV3-2); TRBD1 matches 7 bases. Losses at the gene ends were 4 bases for V and 4 bases for J; bases not matched to a gene: 6. The germline V gene encodes CDR1 LGHDT and CDR2 YNNKEL (reference sequence). This CDR3 spans 14 amino acids. CDR3 residues: CASSRGGAGTEAFF. In DNA form, the CDR3 reads TGTGCCAGCAGCCGAGGGGGCGCGGGCACTGAAGCTTTCTTT.

V is TRBV5-5 and J is TRBJ1-2; D is uncertain. Trimming left V 0 bases short and J 6 bases short, with 18 bases between. Germline CDR1 is SGHKS and CDR2 is YYEKEE (reference sequence). The CDR3 sequence is 16 residues long. Here the CDR3 DNA reads TGTGCCAGCAGCTTGGAGGTTTTTCGGCCAGGAGATGGCTACACCTTC. This gives the protein CASSLEVFRPGDGYTF.

The V and J genes are TRBV30 and TRBJ2-2; TRBD1 matches 8 bases. CDR3 length: 14 amino acids. The junction had 6 bases not matched to a gene; V was cut back by 5 bases and J by 4 bases. Germline-derived CDR1 and CDR2 are GTSNPN and SVGIG (reference sequence). The CDR3 sequence is CAWGQGIRTGELFF. DNA of the CDR3: TGTGCCTGGGGACAGGGTATTCGCACCGGGGAGCTGTTTTTT.

This clone was seen a few times. The rearrangement links TRBV10-3 to TRBJ1-5; unclear D gene. This CDR3 contains 15 residues. Trimming removed 10 bases at V and 1 base at J, with 17 bases between. The germline CDR1 and CDR2 sequences are ENHRY and SYGVKD. CDR3 in DNA: TGTGCCAGCGCTCCCAGTCCTCAAAGCAATCAGCCCCAGCATTTT. This gives the protein CASAPSPQSNQPQHF.

CDR3 nucleotide sequence: TGTGCCAGCAGTGCCAGACAGGGCGATCTTAATGGCTACACCTTC. This sequence encodes CASSARQGDLNGYTF. This chain connects TRBV2 to TRBJ1-2, with 7 bases fitting TRBD1. CDR3 length: 15 residues. Unmatched junction bases numbered 11, after V lost 4 bases and J lost 6 bases. Germline V gene sequence: CDR1 SNHLY, CDR2 FYNNEI. Filled out from reference TRBV2 and TRBJ1-2, the complete variable domain reads EPEVTQTPSHQVTQMGQEVILRCVPISNHLYFYWYRQILGQKVEFLVSFYNNEISEKSEIFDDQFSVERPDGSNFTLKIRSTKLEDSAMYFCASSARQGDLNGYTFGSGTRLTVV.

The chain has TRBV10-3 and TRBJ1-2; D is uncertain. From germline, CDR1 is ENHRY and CDR2 SYGVKD. The V end lost 0 bases, the J end lost 8 bases, and 13 bases lay between the germline ends. This CDR3 is built from 14 residues. The DNA for the CDR3 is TGTGCCATCAGTGAGTCGAAGTTTCCCGGCGGCTACACCTTC. Translating gives CAISESKFPGGYTF.

This chain joins TRBV5-5 and TRBJ1-3; tentatively, D is TRBD1 (5 bases). V gave up 4 bases and J gave up 0 bases, with 11 bases separating them. The CDR3 has 15 residues. Germline lookup yields CDR1 SGHKS and CDR2 YYEKEE (reference sequence). CDR3 protein: CASSPRDPSGNTIYF. CDR3 nucleotides: TGTGCCAGCAGCCCCAGGGATCCCTCTGGAAACACCATATATTTT.

This chain connects TRBV10-3 to TRBJ2-6; 8 bases are a match to TRBD1. V lost 9 bases and J lost 4; bases outside the gene matches: 11. Looked up from germline, CDR1 is ENHRY and CDR2 is SYGVKD. The CDR3 is 16 amino acids. The CDR3 sequence: CAITVDRVRGANVLTF. CDR3 in DNA: TGTGCCATAACCGTGGACAGGGTGAGAGGGGCCAACGTCCTGACTTTC.

V and J are TRBV6-5 and TRBJ1-4; TRBD1 matches at 8 bases. Per germline, CDR1 MNHEY and CDR2 SVGAGI. The CDR3 has 15 residues. Trimming removed 6 bases from V and 7 bases from J; junction bases left unmatched: 10. Written as DNA, the CDR3 is TGTGCCAGCAGCCTCTCCCGGACAGGGAGTGAAAAACTGTTTTTT. Translating it yields CASSLSRTGSEKLFF.

The chain employs TRBV6-5 and TRBJ1-2; the match to TRBD1 covers 8 bases. In germline, CDR1 is MNHEY, CDR2 SVGAGI. Trimming took 7 bases from V and 8 from J; bases not matched to a gene: 12. This CDR3 contains 14 residues. The CDR3 protein is CASTGVGQGTGYTF. In nucleotides, the CDR3 is TGTGCCAGCACCGGAGTCGGACAGGGTACCGGCTACACCTTC.

This chain links TRBV9 with TRBJ2-7, with 15 positions matching TRBD2. The germline V gene encodes CDR1 SGDLS and CDR2 YYNGEE. The V gene end was trimmed by 0 bases and the J gene end by 3 bases; junction bases not matched to a gene: 4. CDR3 size: 17 residues. The CDR3 region has the DNA TGTGCCAGCAGCGTAGGGCCGGGACTAGCGGGGGGCTACGAGCAGTACTTC. Translating it yields CASSVGPGLAGGYEQYF.